This T cell receptor (beta chain) emerged from a study of T cells expressing NK-cell markers. For the study at large: TCR beta repertoires came from sorted CD3+CD56+NKG2C+, CD3+CD56+NKG2C- and CD3+CD56-NKG2C+ T cells. Seven of eight sequenced donors tested HCMV-seropositive; one tested seronegative.

TCR beta cDNA was generated via 5'RACE template switching incorporating UMIs. TCRdb reprocessed the 5' RACE reads and reports one entry per CDR3 protein, with no DNA. The repertoire table contains 130,000 to 150,000 distinct CDR3 sequences. This CDR3 contains 13 residues. From germline, CDR1 is MRHNA and CDR2 SNTAGT. The sequenced sample consisted of blood T cells: a sorted CD56 or NKG2C T cell subset, CD4+ or CD8+ T cells, or bulk PBMC T cells (not recorded which). The source of this sequence is a man in his late teens or twenties in good health. The rearrangement joins TRBV6-4 to TRBJ2-2. CDR3 region: CASSAANTGELFF.